The text below deals with one T cell receptor (beta chain). This entry belongs to a study of T cells in Graves' hyperthyroidism and ophthalmopathy. From RNA transcripts, TCR beta CDR3 regions were amplified. Initially, a first-round RT-PCR of the TCR CDR3 employed the HTBI primer set. In TCRdb, the multiplex PCR reads were re-called with MiXCR into one record per CDR3 protein. This table has around 520,000 distinct CDR3 sequences, roughly a quarter appearing once. Germline V lookup: CDR1 DFQATT, CDR2 SNEGSKA (reference sequence). The V segment lost 3 bases and the J segment 5 bases; nucleotides outside the gene matches: 5. The CDR3 is 13 residues long.

Input material: blood. The source of this sequence is a woman in her thirties with Graves' ophthalmopathy. The chain has TRBV20-1 and TRBJ1-1; 8 bases agree with TRBD1. CDR3 residues: CSASRGRETEAFF. The CDR3 nucleotides are TGCAGTGCTAGCAGGGGGCGGGAGACTGAAGCTTTCTTT.